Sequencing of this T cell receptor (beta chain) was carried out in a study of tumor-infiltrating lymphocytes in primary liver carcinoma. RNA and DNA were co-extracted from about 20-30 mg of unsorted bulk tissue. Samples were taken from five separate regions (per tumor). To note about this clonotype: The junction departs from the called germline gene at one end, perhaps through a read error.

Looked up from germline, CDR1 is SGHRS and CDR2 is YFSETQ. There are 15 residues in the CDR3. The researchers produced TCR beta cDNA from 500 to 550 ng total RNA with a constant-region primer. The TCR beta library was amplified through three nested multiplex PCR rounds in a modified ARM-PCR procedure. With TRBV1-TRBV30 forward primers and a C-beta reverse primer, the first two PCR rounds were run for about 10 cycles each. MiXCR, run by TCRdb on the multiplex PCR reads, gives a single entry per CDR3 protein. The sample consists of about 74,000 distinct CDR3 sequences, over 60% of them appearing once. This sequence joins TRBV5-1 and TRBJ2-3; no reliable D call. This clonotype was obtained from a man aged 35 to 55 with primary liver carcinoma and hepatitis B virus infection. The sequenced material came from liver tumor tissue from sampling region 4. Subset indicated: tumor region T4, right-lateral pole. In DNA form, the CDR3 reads TGCGCCGGCAGCTTGTCCCCGGGCCAGCCGGATACGCAGTATTTT. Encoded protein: CAGSLSPGQPDTQYF. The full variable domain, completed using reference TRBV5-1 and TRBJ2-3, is KAGVTQTPRYLIKTRGQQVTLSCSPISGHRSVSWYQQTPGQGLQFLFEYFSETQRNKGNFPGRFSGRQFSNSRSEMNVSTLELGDSALYLCAGSLSPGQPDTQYFGPGTRLTVL.